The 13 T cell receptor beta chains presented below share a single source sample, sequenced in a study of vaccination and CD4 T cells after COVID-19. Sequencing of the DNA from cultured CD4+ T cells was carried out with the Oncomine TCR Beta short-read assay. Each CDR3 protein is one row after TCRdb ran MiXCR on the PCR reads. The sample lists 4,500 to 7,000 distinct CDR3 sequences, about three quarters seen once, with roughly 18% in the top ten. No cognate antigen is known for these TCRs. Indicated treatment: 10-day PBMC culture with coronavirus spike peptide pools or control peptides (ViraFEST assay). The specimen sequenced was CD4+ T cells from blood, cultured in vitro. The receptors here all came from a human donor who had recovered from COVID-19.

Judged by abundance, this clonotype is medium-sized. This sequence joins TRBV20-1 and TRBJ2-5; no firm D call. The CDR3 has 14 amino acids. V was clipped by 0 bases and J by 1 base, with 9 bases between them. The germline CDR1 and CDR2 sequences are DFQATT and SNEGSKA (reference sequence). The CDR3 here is CSARDWSVQETQYF. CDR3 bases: TGCAGTGCTAGAGATTGGAGCGTCCAAGAGACCCAGTACTTC.

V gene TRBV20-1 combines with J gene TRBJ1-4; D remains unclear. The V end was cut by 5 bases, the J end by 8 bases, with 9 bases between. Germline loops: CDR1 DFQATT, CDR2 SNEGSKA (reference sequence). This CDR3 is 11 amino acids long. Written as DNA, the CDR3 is TGCAGTGCTTTCGAGGGAGAAAAACTGTTTTTT. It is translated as CSAFEGEKLFF.

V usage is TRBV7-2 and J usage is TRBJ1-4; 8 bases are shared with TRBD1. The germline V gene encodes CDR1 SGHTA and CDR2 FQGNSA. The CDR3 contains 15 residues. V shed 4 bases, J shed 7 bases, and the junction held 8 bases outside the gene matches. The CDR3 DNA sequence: TGTGCCAGCAGCTCAAGGACAGGGCTGGCTGAAAAACTGTTTTTT. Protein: CASSSRTGLAEKLFF.

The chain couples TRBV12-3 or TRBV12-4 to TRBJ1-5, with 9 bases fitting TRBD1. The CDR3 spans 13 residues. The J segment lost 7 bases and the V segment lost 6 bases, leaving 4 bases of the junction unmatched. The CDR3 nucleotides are TGTGCCAGCAGGGAACAGGGGGCACAGCCCCAGCATTTT. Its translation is CASREQGAQPQHF.

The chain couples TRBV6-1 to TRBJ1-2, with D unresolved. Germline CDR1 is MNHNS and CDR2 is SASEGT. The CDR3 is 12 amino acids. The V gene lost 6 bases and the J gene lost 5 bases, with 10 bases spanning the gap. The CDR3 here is CASSRQGYGYTF. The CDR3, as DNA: TGTGCCAGCAGCCGACAAGGGTATGGCTACACCTTC.

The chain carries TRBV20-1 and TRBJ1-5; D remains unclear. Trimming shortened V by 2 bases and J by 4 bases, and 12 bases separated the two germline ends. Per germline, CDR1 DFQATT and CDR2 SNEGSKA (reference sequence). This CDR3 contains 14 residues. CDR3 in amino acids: CSARKTHGNQPQHF. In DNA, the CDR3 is TGCAGTGCTAGAAAGACCCATGGGAATCAGCCCCAGCATTTT.

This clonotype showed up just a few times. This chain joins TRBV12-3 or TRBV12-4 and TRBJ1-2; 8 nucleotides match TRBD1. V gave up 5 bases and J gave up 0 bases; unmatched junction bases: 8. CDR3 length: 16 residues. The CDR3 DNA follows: TGTGCCAGCAGTCCGCGACAGGGGTTGACTAACTATGGCTACACCTTC. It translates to CASSPRQGLTNYGYTF.

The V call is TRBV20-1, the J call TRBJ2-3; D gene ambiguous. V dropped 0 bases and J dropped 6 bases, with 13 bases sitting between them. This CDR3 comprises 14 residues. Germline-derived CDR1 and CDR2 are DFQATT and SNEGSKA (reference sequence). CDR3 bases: TGCAGTGCTAGAGACGGCGGTAGGTTGGATACGCAGTATTTT. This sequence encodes CSARDGGRLDTQYF.

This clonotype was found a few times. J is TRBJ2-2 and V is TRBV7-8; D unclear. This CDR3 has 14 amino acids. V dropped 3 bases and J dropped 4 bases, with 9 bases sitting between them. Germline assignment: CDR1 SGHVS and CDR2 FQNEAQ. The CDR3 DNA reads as TGTGCCAGCAGCTTCTGGGAACGCACCGGGGAGCTGTTTTTT. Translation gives CASSFWERTGELFF.

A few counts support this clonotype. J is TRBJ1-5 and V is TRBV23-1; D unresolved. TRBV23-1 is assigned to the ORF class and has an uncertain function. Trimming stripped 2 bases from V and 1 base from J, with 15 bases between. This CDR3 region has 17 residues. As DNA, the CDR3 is TGCGCCAGCAGTCAAGGAGATTTTTTTCAAAGCAATCAGCCCCAGCATTTT. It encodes CASSQGDFFQSNQPQHF.

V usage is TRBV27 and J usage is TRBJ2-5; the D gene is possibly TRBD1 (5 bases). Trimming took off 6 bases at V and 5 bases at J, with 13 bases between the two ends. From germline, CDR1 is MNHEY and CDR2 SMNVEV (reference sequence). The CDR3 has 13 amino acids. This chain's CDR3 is CASRPGIGETQYF. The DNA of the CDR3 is TGTGCCAGCAGGCCAGGGATCGGGGAGACCCAGTACTTC.

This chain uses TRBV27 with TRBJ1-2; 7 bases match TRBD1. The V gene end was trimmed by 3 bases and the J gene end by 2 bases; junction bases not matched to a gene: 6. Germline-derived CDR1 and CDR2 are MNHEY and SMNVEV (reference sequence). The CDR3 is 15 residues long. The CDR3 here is CASSFGPGGNYGYTF. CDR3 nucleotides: TGTGCCAGCAGTTTTGGGCCAGGGGGAAACTATGGCTACACCTTC.

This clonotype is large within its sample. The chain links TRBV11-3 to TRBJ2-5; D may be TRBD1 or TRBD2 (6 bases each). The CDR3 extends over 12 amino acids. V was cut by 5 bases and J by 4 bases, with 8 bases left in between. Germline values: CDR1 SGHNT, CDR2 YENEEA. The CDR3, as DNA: TGTGCCAGCAGCGAGGGGGGAGAGACCCAGTACTTC. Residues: CASSEGGETQYF.